This T cell receptor (beta chain) originates from a study of T cell changes during pregnancy in multiple sclerosis. Repertoires were generated with immunoSEQ multiplex PCR, while TCRdb's copy carries only in-frame clones and drops some. The profile covers under 130,000 clones, with approximately 90% appearing a single time and 3% to 3.5% taken by the ten largest. The clonotype originates from a female donor with multiple sclerosis, enrolled in a pregnancy study. Here the sequenced sample was peripheral blood, taken after pregnancy.

The CDR3 DNA sequence: TGTGCCAGTAGTATAACAGGGGAAAAAAGGTCACCCCTCCACTTT. Protein: CASSITGEKRSPLHF. V is TRBV19 and J is TRBJ1-6; 7 nucleotides align to TRBD1. The germline V gene has CDR1 LNHDA and CDR2 SQIVND (reference sequence). Trimming cost V 2 bases and J 10 bases; bases outside gene matches: 8. CDR3 length: 15 residues.